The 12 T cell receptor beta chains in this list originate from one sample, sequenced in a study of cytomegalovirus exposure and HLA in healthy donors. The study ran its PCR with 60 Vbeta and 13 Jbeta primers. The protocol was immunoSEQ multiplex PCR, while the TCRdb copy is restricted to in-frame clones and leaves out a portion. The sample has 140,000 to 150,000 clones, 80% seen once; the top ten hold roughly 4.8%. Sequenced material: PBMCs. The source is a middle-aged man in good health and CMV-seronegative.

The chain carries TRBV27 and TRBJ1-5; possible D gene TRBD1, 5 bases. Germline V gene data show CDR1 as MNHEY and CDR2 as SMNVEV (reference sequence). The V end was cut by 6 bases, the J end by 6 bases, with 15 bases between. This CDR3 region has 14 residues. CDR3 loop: CASSVLGGVQPQHF. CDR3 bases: TGTGCCAGCAGCGTTCTCGGGGGGGTTCAGCCCCAGCATTTT.

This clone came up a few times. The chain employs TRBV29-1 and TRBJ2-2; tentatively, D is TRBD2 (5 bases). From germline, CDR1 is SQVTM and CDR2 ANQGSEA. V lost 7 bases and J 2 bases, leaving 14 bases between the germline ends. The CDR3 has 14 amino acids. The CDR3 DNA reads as TGCAGCGCCTACCGGGATACTAACACCGGGGAGCTGTTTTTT. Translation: CSAYRDTNTGELFF.

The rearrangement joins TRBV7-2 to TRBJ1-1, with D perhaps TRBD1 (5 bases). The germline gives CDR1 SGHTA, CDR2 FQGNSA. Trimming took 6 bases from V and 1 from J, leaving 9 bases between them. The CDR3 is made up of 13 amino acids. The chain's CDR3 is CASSLQGNTEAFF. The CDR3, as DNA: TGTGCCAGCAGTCTTCAGGGGAACACTGAAGCTTTCTTT.

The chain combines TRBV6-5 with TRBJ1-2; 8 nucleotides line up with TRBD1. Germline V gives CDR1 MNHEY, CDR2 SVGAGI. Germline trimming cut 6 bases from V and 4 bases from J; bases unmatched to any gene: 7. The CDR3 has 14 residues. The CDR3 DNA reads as TGTGCCAGCAGGACAGGGGCGCTTGGCTATGGCTACACCTTC. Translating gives CASRTGALGYGYTF.

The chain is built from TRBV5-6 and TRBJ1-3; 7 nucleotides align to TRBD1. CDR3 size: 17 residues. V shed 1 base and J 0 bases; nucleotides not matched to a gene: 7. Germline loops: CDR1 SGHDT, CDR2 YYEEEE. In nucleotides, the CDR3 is TGTGCCAGCAGCTTGAAGACAGGGCATTTCTCTGGAAACACCATATATTTT. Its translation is CASSLKTGHFSGNTIYF.

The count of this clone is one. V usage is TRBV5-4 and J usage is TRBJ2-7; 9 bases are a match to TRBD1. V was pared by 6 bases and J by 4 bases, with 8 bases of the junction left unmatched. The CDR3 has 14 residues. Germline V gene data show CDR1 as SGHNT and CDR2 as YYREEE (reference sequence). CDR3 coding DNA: TGTGCCAGCAATCCTGACAGGGGGAGATACGAGCAGTACTTC. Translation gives CASNPDRGRYEQYF. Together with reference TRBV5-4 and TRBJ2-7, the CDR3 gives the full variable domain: ETGVTQSPTHLIKTRGQQVTLRCSSQSGHNTVSWYQQALGQGPQFIFQYYREEENGRGNFPPRFSGLQFPNYSSELNVNALELDDSALYLCASNPDRGRYEQYFGPGTRLTVT.

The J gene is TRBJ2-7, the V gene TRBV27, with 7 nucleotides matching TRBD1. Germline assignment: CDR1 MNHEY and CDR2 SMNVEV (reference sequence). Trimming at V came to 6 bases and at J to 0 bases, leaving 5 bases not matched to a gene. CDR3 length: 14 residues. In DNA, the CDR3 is TGTGCCAGCAGGGTCCGGGACAGCTCCTACGAGCAGTACTTC. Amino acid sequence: CASRVRDSSYEQYF.

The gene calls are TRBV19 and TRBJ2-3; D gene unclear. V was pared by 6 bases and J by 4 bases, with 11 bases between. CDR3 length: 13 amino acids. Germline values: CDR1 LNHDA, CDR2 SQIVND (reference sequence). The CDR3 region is CASRSQIPDTQYF. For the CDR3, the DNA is TGTGCCAGTAGGTCGCAGATACCAGATACGCAGTATTTT.

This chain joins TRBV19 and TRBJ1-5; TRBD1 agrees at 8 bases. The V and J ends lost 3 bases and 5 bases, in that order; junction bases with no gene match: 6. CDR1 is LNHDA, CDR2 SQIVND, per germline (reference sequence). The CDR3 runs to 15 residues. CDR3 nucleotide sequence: TGTGCCAGTAGTATCACGGACAGGGAGGATCAGCCCCAGCATTTT. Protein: CASSITDREDQPQHF.

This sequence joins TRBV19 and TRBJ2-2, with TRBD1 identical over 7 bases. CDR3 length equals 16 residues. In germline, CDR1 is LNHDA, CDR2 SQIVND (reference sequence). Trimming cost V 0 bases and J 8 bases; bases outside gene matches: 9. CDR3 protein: CASSIEHRGRKGELFF. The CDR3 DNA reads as TGTGCCAGTAGTATAGAACACAGGGGACGAAAAGGGGAGCTGTTTTTT.

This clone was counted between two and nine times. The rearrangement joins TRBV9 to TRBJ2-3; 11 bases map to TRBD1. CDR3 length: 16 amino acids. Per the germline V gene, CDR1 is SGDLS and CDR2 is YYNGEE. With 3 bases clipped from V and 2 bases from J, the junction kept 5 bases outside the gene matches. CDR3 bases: TGTGCCAGCAGCGGTGGGACAGGGGGGATCACAGATACGCAGTATTTT. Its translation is CASSGGTGGITDTQYF.

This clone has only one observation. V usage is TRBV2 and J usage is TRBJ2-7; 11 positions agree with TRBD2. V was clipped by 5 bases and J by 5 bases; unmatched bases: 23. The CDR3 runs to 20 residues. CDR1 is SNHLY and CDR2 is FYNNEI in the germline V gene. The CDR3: CASSLHPPGRLAGPVDEQYF. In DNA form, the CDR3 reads TGTGCCAGCAGTCTACATCCCCCGGGGAGACTAGCGGGGCCGGTCGACGAGCAGTACTTC.